The clone carrying this T cell receptor beta chain was recorded only once. The record originates from a study of cytomegalovirus exposure and HLA in healthy donors. The CDR3 covers 13 residues. CDR1 SGHTA and CDR2 FQGNSA come from the germline V gene. Trimming stripped 7 bases from V and 1 base from J, with 10 bases between. PCR amplification relied on 60 Vbeta primers (plus 13 Jbeta primers). TCRdb keeps only in-frame clones here, not all; method: immunoSEQ multiplex PCR. Among about 140,000 clones listed, around 90% were seen once. The V and J genes are TRBV7-2 and TRBJ1-1, with D unresolved. The TCR comes from a woman in her thirties or forties in good health and CMV-seronegative. The sample was PBMCs. CDR3 sequence: CASKLGENTEAFF. The DNA of the CDR3 is TGTGCCAGCAAGTTGGGAGAGAACACTGAAGCTTTCTTT.